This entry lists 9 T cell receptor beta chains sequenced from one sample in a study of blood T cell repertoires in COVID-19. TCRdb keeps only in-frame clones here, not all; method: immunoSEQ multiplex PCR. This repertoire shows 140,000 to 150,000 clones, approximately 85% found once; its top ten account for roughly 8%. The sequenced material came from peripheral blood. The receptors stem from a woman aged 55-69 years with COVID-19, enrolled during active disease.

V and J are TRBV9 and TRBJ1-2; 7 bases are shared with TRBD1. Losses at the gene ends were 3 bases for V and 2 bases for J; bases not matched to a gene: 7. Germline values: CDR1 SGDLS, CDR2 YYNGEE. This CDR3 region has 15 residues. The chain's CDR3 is CASSAWDSANYGYTF. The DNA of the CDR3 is TGTGCCAGCAGCGCGTGGGACAGTGCCAACTATGGCTACACCTTC.

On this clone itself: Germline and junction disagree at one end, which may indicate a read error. The CDR3 DNA follows: TGTGCCAGCAGCGAAGACAGGGATGAGACCCAGTACTTC. Encoded protein: CASSEDRDETQYF. The chain is built from TRBV6-1 and TRBJ2-5; 7 nucleotides agree with TRBD1. This CDR3 has 13 amino acids. CDR1 is MNHNS and CDR2 is SASEGT in the germline V gene.

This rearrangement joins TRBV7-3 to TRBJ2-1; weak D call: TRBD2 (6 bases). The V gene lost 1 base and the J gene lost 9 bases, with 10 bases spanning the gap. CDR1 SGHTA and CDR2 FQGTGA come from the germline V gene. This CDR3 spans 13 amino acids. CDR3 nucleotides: TGTGCCAGCAGCTTAATCTCGGAGGGTGAGCAGTTCTTC. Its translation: CASSLISEGEQFF.

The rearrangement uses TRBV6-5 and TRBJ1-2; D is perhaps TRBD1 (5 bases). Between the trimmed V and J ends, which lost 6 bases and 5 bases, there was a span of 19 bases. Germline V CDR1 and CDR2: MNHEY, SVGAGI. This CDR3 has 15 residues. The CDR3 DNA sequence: TGTGCCAGCAGAAAAGCGGGGCAGGAGCTATATGGCTACACCTTC. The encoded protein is CASRKAGQELYGYTF.

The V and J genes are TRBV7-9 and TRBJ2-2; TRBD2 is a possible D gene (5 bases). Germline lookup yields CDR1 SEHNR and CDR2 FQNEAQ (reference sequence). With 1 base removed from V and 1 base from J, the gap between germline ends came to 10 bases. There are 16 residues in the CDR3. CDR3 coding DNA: TGTGCCAGCAGCTTAGATACGGGGAGGAACACCGGGGAGCTGTTTTTT. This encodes CASSLDTGRNTGELFF.

The CDR3 DNA reads TGTGCCAGCAGGGCAGGACATAGCACAGATACGCAGTATTTT. It encodes CASRAGHSTDTQYF. The genes are TRBV27 and TRBJ2-3; D may be TRBD1 (5 bases). V shed 6 bases and J shed 0 bases, with 10 bases lying between them. Germline CDR1 reads MNHEY; CDR2 reads SMNVEV (reference sequence). CDR3 length: 14 amino acids.

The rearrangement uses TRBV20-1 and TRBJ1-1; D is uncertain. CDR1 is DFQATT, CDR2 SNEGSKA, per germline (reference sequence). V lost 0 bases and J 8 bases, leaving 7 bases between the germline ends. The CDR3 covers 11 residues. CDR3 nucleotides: TGCAGTGCTAGAGATCTACAGGAAGCTTTCTTT. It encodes CSARDLQEAFF.

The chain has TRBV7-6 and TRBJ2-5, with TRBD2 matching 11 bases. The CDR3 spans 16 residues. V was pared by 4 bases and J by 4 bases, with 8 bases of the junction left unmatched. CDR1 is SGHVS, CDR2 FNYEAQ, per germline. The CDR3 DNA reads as TGTGCCAGCAGCTCAACTAGCGGGGGCTGGGCAGAGACCCAGTACTTC. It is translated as CASSSTSGGWAETQYF. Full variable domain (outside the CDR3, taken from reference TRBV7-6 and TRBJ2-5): GAGVSQSPRYKVTKRGQDVALRCDPISGHVSLYWYRQALGQGPEFLTYFNYEAQQDKSGLPNDRFSAERPEGSISTLTIQRTEQRDSAMYRCASSSTSGGWAETQYFGPGTRLLVL.

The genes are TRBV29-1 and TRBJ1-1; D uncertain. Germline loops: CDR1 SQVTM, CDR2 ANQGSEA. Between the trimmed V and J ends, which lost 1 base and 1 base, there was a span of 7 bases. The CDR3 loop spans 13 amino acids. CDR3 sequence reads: CSVEVWRNTEAFF. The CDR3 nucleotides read TGCAGCGTTGAAGTATGGAGGAACACTGAAGCTTTCTTT.